Following are 20 T cell receptor beta chains from one sample sequenced in a study of human CD8 memory T cell subsets. Researchers made TCR beta libraries via UMI-labeled 5' RACE. TCRdb reworked the 5' RACE reads into one entry per CDR3 protein, no DNA. The sample table sets out roughly 10,000 distinct CDR3 sequences. Sequenced sample: CD8+ T cells from PBMCs. Receptor source: a human donor in good health.

CDR3 loop: CASGLVSEHNEKLFF. The V call is TRBV12-5, the J call TRBJ1-4. The length of the CDR3 is 15 residues. Germline V gene lookup returns CDR1 LGHNT and CDR2 FRNRAP.

The CDR3 spells CASRGQGNYNEQFF. V is TRBV11-3 and J is TRBJ2-1; there is no DNA to check the TCRdb D call of TRBD1. CDR3 size: 14 residues. Germline loops: CDR1 SGHNT, CDR2 YENEEA.

This chain links TRBV5-6 with TRBJ1-5. Germline loops: CDR1 SGHDT, CDR2 YYEEEE. The CDR3 runs 13 residues. CDR3 protein: CASSSQTYQPQHF.

The chain carries TRBV12-3 or TRBV12-4 and TRBJ2-3; TCRdb reports TRBD2, a call that lacks DNA to check it against. CDR3 length: 15 residues. The CDR3 is CASSLGAGGTDTQYF.

Frequency places this clonotype as medium-sized (0.01 to 0.1%). This chain uses TRBV14 with TRBJ2-1. The CDR3 loop spans 16 amino acids. Germline V gene lookup returns CDR1 SGHDN and CDR2 FVKESK. This CDR3 is CASSQDRQSSYNEQFF.

The chain couples TRBV6-5 to TRBJ2-3; lacking DNA, the TRBD2 call made by TCRdb goes unchecked. Germline-derived CDR1 and CDR2 are MNHEY and SVGAGI. CDR3 size: 17 residues. CDR3 residues: CASSNPTSGGFTDTQYF.

The chain carries TRBV7-6 and TRBJ2-2. CDR1 and CDR2 (germline): SGHVS, FNYEAQ. The CDR3 totals 12 residues. CDR3 residues: CASSLDSRELFF.

The chain carries TRBV7-2 and TRBJ2-7. Germline V gives CDR1 SGHTA, CDR2 FQGNSA. CDR3 length: 12 residues. The CDR3 is CASSLSVYEQYF.

The CDR3 loop reads CASSIQGSGELFF. The gene calls are TRBV7-3 and TRBJ2-2; TCRdb reports TRBD1, a call that lacks DNA to check it against. Germline CDR1 reads SGHTA; CDR2 reads FQGTGA. The CDR3 runs to 13 residues.

The chain joins TRBV28 to TRBJ2-2. The CDR3 loop spans 12 amino acids. Looked up from germline, CDR1 is MDHEN and CDR2 is SYDVKM. CDR3 sequence: CASSFRPGELFF.

The V and J genes are TRBV20-1 and TRBJ2-7; TCRdb's assignment of TRBD1 cannot be checked, as there is no DNA. The length of the CDR3 is 14 residues. Germline loops: CDR1 DFQATT, CDR2 SNEGSKA (reference sequence). CDR3 sequence reads: CSARDSRGEYEQYF.

CDR3 amino acids: CASSLVGATKNIQYF. The chain has TRBV5-1 and TRBJ2-4; TCRdb calls TRBD1, which cannot be checked without DNA. The CDR3 spans 15 residues. Looked up from germline, CDR1 is SGHRS and CDR2 is YFSETQ.

This chain joins TRBV24-1 and TRBJ2-2; TCRdb reports TRBD1, a call that lacks DNA to check it against. Germline CDR1 is KGHDR and CDR2 is SFDVKD. The CDR3 covers 15 residues. The CDR3 here is CATSGWGLDTGELFF.

The rearrangement joins TRBV14 to TRBJ2-7; the TCRdb D gene call, TRBD2, has no DNA to confirm it. The germline gives CDR1 SGHDN, CDR2 FVKESK. This CDR3 is built from 15 residues. The CDR3 region is CASSQRISRVHEQYF.

The chain has TRBV19 and TRBJ1-2; with no DNA, the TCRdb D assignment of TRBD1 cannot be verified. Germline CDR1 and CDR2: LNHDA and SQIVND (reference sequence). This CDR3 contains 13 residues. CDR3: CASSIQGEIYYTF.

The V and J genes are TRBV7-9 and TRBJ2-3; the TCRdb D gene call, TRBD1, has no DNA to confirm it. The CDR3 consists of 17 residues. Per germline, CDR1 SEHNR and CDR2 FQNEAQ (reference sequence). The CDR3 reads CASSRIQGTESTDTQYF.

The rearrangement joins TRBV20-1 to TRBJ1-5. The length of the CDR3 is 17 residues. Germline values: CDR1 DFQATT, CDR2 SNEGSKA (reference sequence). This CDR3 reads CSASEIAGSFSNQPQHF.

The chain couples TRBV7-9 to TRBJ2-7; no DNA is available, so the TRBD1 call from TCRdb remains unchecked. CDR1 and CDR2 from the germline V gene are SEHNR and FQNEAQ (reference sequence). CDR3 size: 15 residues. CDR3 in amino acids: CASSSGDGDSYEQYF.

The chain combines TRBV4-2 with TRBJ1-1. Germline CDR1 and CDR2: LGHNA and YNFKEQ. The CDR3 runs 13 residues. The CDR3 loop is CASSQFGVTEAFF.

Judged by frequency, this clonotype is large. CDR3 loop: CASSPPSGRGQETQYF. The gene calls are TRBV18 and TRBJ2-5; the D gene TCRdb calls, TRBD1, cannot be checked with no DNA. The V gene's germline CDR1 is KGHSH and CDR2 LQKENI. The CDR3 is 16 residues long.